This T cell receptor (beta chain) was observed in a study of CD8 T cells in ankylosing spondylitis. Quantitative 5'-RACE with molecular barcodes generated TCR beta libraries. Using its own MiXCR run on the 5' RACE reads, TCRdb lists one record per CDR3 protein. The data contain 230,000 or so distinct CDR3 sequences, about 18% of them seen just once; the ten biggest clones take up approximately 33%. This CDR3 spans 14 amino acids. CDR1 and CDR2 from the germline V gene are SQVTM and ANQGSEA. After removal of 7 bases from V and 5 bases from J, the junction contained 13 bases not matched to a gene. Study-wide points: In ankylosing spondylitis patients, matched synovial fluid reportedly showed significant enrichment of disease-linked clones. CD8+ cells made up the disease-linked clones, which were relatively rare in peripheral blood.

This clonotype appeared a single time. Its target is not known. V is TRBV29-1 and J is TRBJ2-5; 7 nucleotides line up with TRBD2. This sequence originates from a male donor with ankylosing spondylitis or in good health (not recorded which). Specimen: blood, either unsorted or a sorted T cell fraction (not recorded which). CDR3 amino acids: CSARPAGEVETQYF. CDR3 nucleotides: TGCAGCGCCCGCCCGGCGGGAGAGGTGGAGACCCAGTACTTC.